This record looks at one TCR beta chain sequence and its context. V dropped 2 bases and J dropped 3 bases, with 22 bases sitting between them. The germline gives CDR1 MGHRA, CDR2 YSYEKL. The CDR3 extends over 18 amino acids. The record originates from a study of shared clonotypes between healthy human individuals. Libraries were prepared by immunoSEQ multiplex PCR; TCRdb keeps only in-frame clonotypes and omits some of them. The sample records 1.5 million to 2.5 million clones, 85% to 95% being singletons. Naive CD8 cells were CD45RO-negative, positively selected for CCR7, excluding terminally differentiated effector memory CD45RA+ cells.

The chain employs TRBV4-1 and TRBJ1-1; the D gene is possibly TRBD1 (5 bases). The receptor comes from a man aged 18 to 29 in good health. The specimen sequenced was naive CD8+ T cells sorted from blood. The DNA of the CDR3 is TGCGCCAGCAGCCAAACGGGGGAGGAGGAGGCTGTGGACACTGAAGCTTTCTTT. The encoded protein is CASSQTGEEEAVDTEAFF.